These 7 T cell receptor beta chains originate from one sample sequenced in a study of response to subunit inactivated influenza vaccine. TCRdb fed the RT-PCR reads into MiXCR, producing one record per CDR3 protein. The sample shows about 700,000 distinct CDR3 sequences, approximately 14% of them seen only once. Sample: PBMCs from blood, taken 11 to 12 days after vaccination. The receptors derive from a man aged 50-59 years who received an inactivated influenza vaccine.

The J gene is TRBJ2-3, the V gene TRBV25-1; 9 bases fit TRBD2. J lost 1 base, V lost 8 bases, and 4 bases had no gene match. Germline assignment: CDR1 MGHDK and CDR2 SYGVNS. The CDR3 totals 14 residues. The CDR3 reads CASARLAGTDTQYF. The CDR3 nucleotides are TGTGCCAGCGCGAGACTAGCGGGCACAGATACGCAGTATTTT.

The chain links TRBV6-2 or TRBV6-3 to TRBJ2-1; maybe TRBD2 (6 bases). CDR3 length: 15 residues. CDR1 and CDR2 (germline): MNHEY, SVGEGT. The ends were cut back, 1 base at V and 6 bases at J, with 13 bases in the middle. Written as DNA, the CDR3 is TGTGCCAGCAGTTACTTGGCGGGAAACTTCAATGAGCAGTTCTTC. It yields the protein CASSYLAGNFNEQFF.

The V and J genes are TRBV6-5 and TRBJ1-1; D unclear. Germline V lookup: CDR1 MNHEY, CDR2 SVGAGI. The CDR3 runs 14 residues. Trimming removed 0 bases from V and 3 bases from J, with 8 bases in between. Here the CDR3 reads CASSYSSLDTEAFF. The CDR3 bases are TGTGCCAGCAGTTACTCGAGTCTAGACACTGAAGCTTTCTTT.

V and J are TRBV6-1 and TRBJ2-7; no reliable D call. The V gene's germline CDR1 is MNHNS and CDR2 SASEGT. The CDR3 is made up of 14 amino acids. For the CDR3, the DNA is TGTGCAATAGACCCGAAATTATACTCCTACGAGCAGTACTTC. Protein product: CAIDPKLYSYEQYF.

This clonotype was picked up a small number of times. The V gene is TRBV4-2, the J gene TRBJ2-5; 8 positions agree with TRBD1. Looked up from germline, CDR1 is LGHNA and CDR2 is YNFKEQ. Unmatched junction bases numbered 3, after V lost 1 base and J lost 5 bases. This CDR3 comprises 14 residues. The CDR3 sequence: CASSQGGQAETQYF. The CDR3 DNA reads as TGTGCCAGCAGCCAAGGGGGACAGGCGGAGACCCAGTACTTC.

In this sample, this clonotype turned up a few times. The chain recombines TRBV5-5 with TRBJ2-1; D possibly matches TRBD1 or TRBD2 (6 bases each). The germline V gene encodes CDR1 SGHKS and CDR2 YYEKEE (reference sequence). The CDR3 totals 17 residues. V was clipped by 4 bases and J by 8 bases, with 25 bases between them. CDR3 DNA sequence: TGTGCCAGCAGCAGCGGTGTAGGATGGGGGGCGAGGGATGAGCAGTTCTTC. This codes for CASSSGVGWGARDEQFF. Supplemented by reference TRBV5-5 and TRBJ2-1, the full variable domain reads DAGVTQSPTHLIKTRGQQVTLRCSPISGHKSVSWYQQVLGQGPQFIFQYYEKEERGRGNFPDRFSARQFPNYSSELNVNALLLGDSALYLCASSSGVGWGARDEQFFGPGTRLTVL.

The chain recombines TRBV12-3 or TRBV12-4 with TRBJ1-5; 7 positions match TRBD1. J lost 4 bases, V lost 7 bases, and 7 bases had no gene match. The CDR3 length is 14 residues. CDR3 residues: CASTVGQHNQPQHF. The CDR3 region has the DNA TGTGCCAGCACCGTGGGACAGCATAATCAGCCCCAGCATTTT.